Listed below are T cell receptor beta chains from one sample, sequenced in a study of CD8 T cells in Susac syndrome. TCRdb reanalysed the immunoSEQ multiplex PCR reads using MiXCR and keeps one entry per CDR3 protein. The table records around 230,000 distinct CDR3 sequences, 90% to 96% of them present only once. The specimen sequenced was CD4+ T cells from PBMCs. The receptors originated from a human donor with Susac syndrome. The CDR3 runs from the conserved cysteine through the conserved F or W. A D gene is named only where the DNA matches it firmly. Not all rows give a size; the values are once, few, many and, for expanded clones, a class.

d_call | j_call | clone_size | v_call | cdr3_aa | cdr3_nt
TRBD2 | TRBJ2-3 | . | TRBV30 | CAWSVVLAGSTDTQYF | TGTGCCTGGAGTGTGGTGCTAGCGGGGAGCACAGATACGCAGTATTTT
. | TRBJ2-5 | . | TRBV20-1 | CSARDPRQAPIRETQYF | TGCAGTGCTAGAGATCCCAGACAGGCCCCTATTCGAGAGACCCAGTACTTC
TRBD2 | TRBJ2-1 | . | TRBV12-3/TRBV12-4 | CASSSGSSGSSYNEQFF | TGTGCCAGCAGTTCGGGATCTAGCGGGAGCTCCTACAATGAGCAGTTCTTC
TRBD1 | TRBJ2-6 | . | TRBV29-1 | CSVKDEPGQGAWANVLTF | TGCAGCGTAAAGGACGAACCGGGACAGGGGGCGTGGGCCAACGTCCTGACTTTC
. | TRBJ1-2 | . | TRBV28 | CASSTPSGQNPYGYTF | TGTGCCAGCAGTACCCCATCGGGACAAAATCCCTATGGCTACACCTTC
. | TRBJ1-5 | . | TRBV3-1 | CASSQWSNQPQHF | TGTGCCAGCAGCCAATGGAGCAATCAGCCCCAGCATTTT
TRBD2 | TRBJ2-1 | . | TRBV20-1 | CSATQAGVNEQFF | TGCAGTGCAACGCAAGCGGGAGTTAATGAGCAGTTCTTC
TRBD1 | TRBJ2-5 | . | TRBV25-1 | CASRETGFGETQYF | TGTGCCAGCAGAGAGACAGGGTTTGGGGAGACCCAGTACTTC
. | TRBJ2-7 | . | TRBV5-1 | CASSFTGEKPYEQYF | TGCGCCAGCAGCTTTACCGGGGAAAAACCCTACGAGCAGTACTTC
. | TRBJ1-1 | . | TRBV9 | CASSARVSVTEAFF | TGTGCCAGCAGCGCGAGGGTTAGCGTTACTGAAGCTTTCTTT
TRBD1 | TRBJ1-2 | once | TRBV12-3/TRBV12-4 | CASSFSTGGNYGYTF | TGTGCCAGCAGTTTCTCTACAGGGGGCAACTATGGCTACACCTTC
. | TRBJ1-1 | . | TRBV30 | CAWYEGFTEAFF | TGTGCCTGGTATGAGGGGTTCACTGAAGCTTTCTTT
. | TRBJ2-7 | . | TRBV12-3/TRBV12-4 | CASSGSLLVAQRDHEQYF | TGTGCCAGCAGTGGGAGTCTTTTGGTAGCGCAAAGGGACCACGAGCAGTACTTC
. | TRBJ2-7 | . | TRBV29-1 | CSVSAHDAYEQYF | TGCAGCGTTTCGGCACACGACGCCTACGAGCAGTACTTC
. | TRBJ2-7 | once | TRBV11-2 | CASSLGDRIYEQYF | TGTGCCAGCAGCTTAGGTGACAGGATTTACGAGCAGTACTTC
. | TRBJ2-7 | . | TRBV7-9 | CASSLHPLSYEQYF | TGTGCCAGCAGCCTCCACCCTCTCTCCTACGAGCAGTACTTC
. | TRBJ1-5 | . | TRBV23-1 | CASSQSFKGTQPQHF | TGCGCCAGCAGTCAATCTTTCAAGGGCACTCAGCCCCAGCATTTT
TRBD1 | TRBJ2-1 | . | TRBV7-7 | CASSLVAQGVFGEQFF | TGTGCTAGCAGCTTAGTAGCCCAGGGGGTCTTCGGTGAGCAGTTCTTC
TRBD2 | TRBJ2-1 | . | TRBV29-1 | CSASPTSGPYNEQFF | TGCAGCGCCTCGCCCACTAGCGGGCCGTACAATGAGCAGTTCTTC
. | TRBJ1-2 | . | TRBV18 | CASSPEDGYGYTF | TGTGCCAGCTCACCAGAGGACGGCTATGGCTACACCTTC
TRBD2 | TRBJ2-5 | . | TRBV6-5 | CASSGTSGSQETQYF | TGTGCCAGCAGCGGGACTAGCGGGAGCCAAGAGACCCAGTACTTC
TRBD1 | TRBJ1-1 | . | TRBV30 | CAWAGTGRWEAFF | TGTGCCTGGGCCGGGACAGGGCGCTGGGAGGCTTTCTTT
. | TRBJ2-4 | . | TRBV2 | CASRHRVAQNIQYF | TGTGCCAGCAGACATAGGGTGGCCCAAAACATTCAGTACTTC
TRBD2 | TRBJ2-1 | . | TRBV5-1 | CASYQAGTSDEQFF | TGCGCCAGCTATCAAGCGGGAACTTCGGATGAGCAGTTCTTC
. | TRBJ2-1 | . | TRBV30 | CAWSVGAGEINEQFF | TGTGCCTGGAGTGTAGGGGCAGGGGAAATAAATGAGCAGTTCTTC
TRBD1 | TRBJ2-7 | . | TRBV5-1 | CASSKNSGTGVAEQYF | TGCGCCAGCAGTAAGAACTCCGGGACAGGAGTAGCCGAGCAGTACTTC
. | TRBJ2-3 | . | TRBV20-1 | CSAPMRGLIHTDTQYF | TGCAGTGCCCCTATGAGAGGATTGATACACACAGATACGCAGTATTTT
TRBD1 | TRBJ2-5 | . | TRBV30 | CAWSWDRGETQYF | TGTGCCTGGAGTTGGGACAGGGGGGAGACCCAGTACTTC
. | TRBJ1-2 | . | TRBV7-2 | CASSLARQDYGYTF | TGTGCCAGCAGCTTAGCCCGGCAGGACTATGGCTACACCTTC
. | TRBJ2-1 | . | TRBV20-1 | CSAGRFTYNEQFF | TGCAGTGCGGGGCGGTTTACCTACAATGAGCAGTTCTTC
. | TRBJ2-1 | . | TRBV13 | CASSSIALGTPNEQFF | TGTGCCAGCAGCTCAATAGCCCTCGGGACTCCGAATGAGCAGTTCTTC
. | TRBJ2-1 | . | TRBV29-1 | CSVGTPGSSYNEQFF | TGCAGCGTTGGGACCCCGGGCAGCTCCTACAATGAGCAGTTCTTC
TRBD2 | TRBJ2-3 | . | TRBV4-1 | CASSLQKLAGGGTDTQYF | TGCGCCAGCAGCCTACAAAAACTAGCGGGAGGAGGCACAGATACGCAGTATTTT
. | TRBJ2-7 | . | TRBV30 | CAFSLGDYEQYF | TGTGCCTTCTCGTTAGGAGATTACGAGCAGTACTTC
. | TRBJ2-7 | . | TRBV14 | CASSQNHQGFDEQYF | TGTGCCAGCAGCCAAAATCACCAGGGTTTCGACGAGCAGTACTTC
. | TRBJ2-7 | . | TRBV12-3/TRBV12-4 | CASSPDGTYGQYF | TGTGCCAGCTCCCCAGACGGAACCTACGGGCAGTACTTC
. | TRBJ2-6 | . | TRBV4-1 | CASSPDAGELNSGANVLTF | TGCGCCAGCAGCCCTGACGCCGGCGAACTTAACTCTGGGGCCAACGTCCTGACTTTC
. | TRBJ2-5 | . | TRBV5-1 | CASSTQETQYF | TGTGCCAGCAGCACTCAAGAGACCCAGTACTTC
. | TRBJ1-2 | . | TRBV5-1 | CASSLEVSNYGYTF | TGCGCCAGCAGCTTGGAGGTGTCTAACTATGGCTACACCTTC
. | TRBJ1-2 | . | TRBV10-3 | CAISDVVYGYTF | TGTGCCATCAGTGATGTCGTGTATGGCTACACCTTC
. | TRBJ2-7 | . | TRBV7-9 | CASSPIDSPSDF | TGTGCCAGCAGCCCTATTGACTCTCCCTCGGACTTC